This passage covers 4 T cell receptor beta chains from one sample sequenced in a study of blood T cell repertoires in COVID-19. Assay: immunoSEQ multiplex PCR; the TCRdb copy retains only in-frame clones and omits some. Among roughly 230,000 clones, around 83% were seen once, and the ten largest hold 6.5% to 9%. The source material was peripheral blood. Every receptor here comes from a woman between 45 and 60 years old with acute or convalescent COVID-19.

V gene TRBV14 combines with J gene TRBJ1-1; the D is unclear. There are 15 residues in the CDR3. V was trimmed by 2 bases and J by 1 base, leaving 11 bases between them. The germline V gene encodes CDR1 SGHDN and CDR2 FVKESK. CDR3 in amino acids: CASSQSGSSNTEAFF. For the CDR3, the DNA is TGTGCCAGCAGCCAATCGGGATCATCGAACACTGAAGCTTTCTTT.

The J gene is TRBJ2-1, the V gene TRBV3-1 (or the pseudogene TRBV3-2), with 7 positions matching TRBD2. Germline trimming cut 2 bases from V and 3 bases from J; bases unmatched to any gene: 1. Germline CDR1 is LGHDT and CDR2 is YNNKEL (reference sequence). The CDR3 covers 14 residues. The CDR3 nucleotides read TGTGCCAGCAGCCAACGCGGGAGCTACAATGAGCAGTTCTTC. Protein: CASSQRGSYNEQFF.

V gene TRBV6-5 combines with J gene TRBJ1-1; a weak D match, TRBD1 (6 bases). The CDR3 totals 12 residues. Germline assignment: CDR1 MNHEY and CDR2 SVGAGI. V was pared by 7 bases and J by 5 bases, with 11 bases between. CDR3 nucleotides: TGTGCCAGCACCCTAGGACAGACTGAAGCTTTCTTT. It codes for CASTLGQTEAFF.

This clone was picked up a small number of times. J is TRBJ1-4 and V is TRBV19; 9 bases map to TRBD1. The CDR3 is made up of 15 amino acids. CDR1 LNHDA and CDR2 SQIVND come from the germline V gene (reference sequence). V shed 4 bases and J 10 bases; nucleotides not matched to a gene: 10. CDR3 protein: CASSTLGQGGGKLFF. CDR3 bases: TGTGCCAGTAGTACCCTGGGACAGGGAGGAGGAAAACTGTTTTTT.